This T cell receptor beta chain was observed in a study of response to subunit inactivated influenza vaccine. As concerns this clonotype: The antigen remains undetermined.

TCRdb reprocessed the RT-PCR reads via MiXCR and lists one record per CDR3 protein. The sample has about 580,000 distinct CDR3 sequences, about 15% seen once. Trimming pared 1 base from V and 5 bases from J, leaving 8 bases between. The length of the CDR3 is 14 residues. Germline CDR1 is LGHNA and CDR2 is YNFKEQ. Study-level results: Each seasonal influenza vaccination, the authors suggested, recruits few new T cells.

Specimen: PBMCs from blood, collected roughly 12 days after vaccination. V is TRBV4-2 and J is TRBJ1-4, with a possible D match to TRBD1 (6 bases). This clonotype was obtained from a man aged 45-65 years who received an inactivated influenza vaccine. The CDR3 region has the DNA TGTGCCAGCAGCCAAGGAGGGGGAAATGAAAAACTGTTTTTT. Protein sequence: CASSQGGGNEKLFF.